This is a list of T cell receptor beta chains from one sample in a study of cytomegalovirus exposure and HLA in healthy donors. Some clones are missing from TCRdb's copy, which holds only in-frame ones; the method was immunoSEQ multiplex PCR. The sample lists approximately 200,000 clones; around 81% were seen once. Sequences were obtained from PBMCs. Receptors originate from a man under 40 in good health and CMV-seronegative. Both conserved end residues are part of each CDR3. D genes are given only for firm matches. Clone size, where shown, is once, few, many, or a class for clones that have expanded.

abundance: .; d_gene: .; v_gene: TRBV28; j_gene: TRBJ1-2; CDR3nt: TGTGCCAGCAGTCAACTAACAAGCTATGGCTACTCCTTC; CDR3aa: CASSQLTSYGYSF
abundance: .; d_gene: TRBD1; v_gene: TRBV7-2; j_gene: TRBJ1-2; CDR3nt: TGTGCCAGCAGCTTCGGGGGGACAGGGATCGGCTATGGCTACACCTTC; CDR3aa: CASSFGGTGIGYGYTF
abundance: .; d_gene: .; v_gene: TRBV25-1; j_gene: TRBJ1-6; CDR3nt: TGTGCCAGCAGTGAGGGCCCGCTGGGGGGACCCCTCCACTTT; CDR3aa: CASSEGPLGGPLHF
abundance: .; d_gene: .; v_gene: TRBV7-9; j_gene: TRBJ1-2; CDR3nt: TGTGCCAGCAGCTCCTCCCTTACACCGGGCTACACCTTC; CDR3aa: CASSSSLTPGYTF
abundance: .; d_gene: .; v_gene: TRBV9; j_gene: TRBJ1-5; CDR3nt: TGTGCCAGCAGCGTTCGCGGGAGCAATCAGCCCCAGCATTTT; CDR3aa: CASSVRGSNQPQHF
abundance: .; d_gene: .; v_gene: TRBV30; j_gene: TRBJ1-2; CDR3nt: TGTGCCTGGAGACAATCAGGGATCTATGGCTACACCTTC; CDR3aa: CAWRQSGIYGYTF
abundance: .; d_gene: .; v_gene: TRBV5-1; j_gene: TRBJ1-1; CDR3nt: TGCGCCAGCAGCGATTCGACAGGAACGGCGGCTTTCTTT; CDR3aa: CASSDSTGTAAFF
abundance: .; d_gene: .; v_gene: TRBV7-9; j_gene: TRBJ1-2; CDR3nt: TGTGCCAGCAGCTTAGGTACAGGGTCAGAGGGCTACACCTTC; CDR3aa: CASSLGTGSEGYTF
abundance: .; d_gene: TRBD1; v_gene: TRBV7-2; j_gene: TRBJ1-2; CDR3nt: TGTGCCAGCAGCCCTCGGACAGGGGATAGCTATGGCTACACCTTC; CDR3aa: CASSPRTGDSYGYTF
abundance: .; d_gene: .; v_gene: TRBV27; j_gene: TRBJ2-1; CDR3nt: TGTGCCAGCAGTTCCTTCTTCCCAGGTGGAGGCTCCTACAATGAGCAGTTCTTC; CDR3aa: CASSSFFPGGGSYNEQFF
abundance: once; d_gene: TRBD2; v_gene: TRBV27; j_gene: TRBJ2-3; CDR3nt: TGTGCCAGCAGTTTAGCGCGGGCGGGAGGGCGAGATACGCAGTATTTT; CDR3aa: CASSLARAGGRDTQYF
abundance: .; d_gene: .; v_gene: TRBV7-3; j_gene: TRBJ1-2; CDR3nt: TGTGCCAGCAGCTTATCCCCCTCAGGGGACTATGGCTACACCTTC; CDR3aa: CASSLSPSGDYGYTF
abundance: .; d_gene: TRBD1; v_gene: TRBV4-1; j_gene: TRBJ1-4; CDR3nt: TGCGCCAGCAGTGATACAGGGGGAGGTTACGAAAAACTGTTTTTT; CDR3aa: CASSDTGGGYEKLFF
abundance: .; d_gene: .; v_gene: TRBV7-8; j_gene: TRBJ2-7; CDR3nt: TGTGCCAGCAGCCCGTCGGGTAGCGGCTCCTACGAGCAGTACTTC; CDR3aa: CASSPSGSGSYEQYF
abundance: .; d_gene: TRBD1; v_gene: TRBV5-1; j_gene: TRBJ2-3; CDR3nt: TGCGCCAGCAGCTCCAACAGGGGGCGCGCAGATACGCAGTATTTT; CDR3aa: CASSSNRGRADTQYF
abundance: few; d_gene: .; v_gene: TRBV7-6; j_gene: TRBJ1-1; CDR3nt: TGTGCCAGCAGCTTGTGGGGCGAGTGGACAGATCTGAACACTGAAGCTTTCTTT; CDR3aa: CASSLWGEWTDLNTEAFF
abundance: .; d_gene: .; v_gene: TRBV9; j_gene: TRBJ2-5; CDR3nt: TGTGCCAGCAGCGTAGGACTAGATTCAGAAGAGACCCAGTACTTC; CDR3aa: CASSVGLDSEETQYF
abundance: .; d_gene: TRBD1; v_gene: TRBV7-9; j_gene: TRBJ2-7; CDR3nt: TGTGCCAGCAGCCCGGGACAGGCCAGAACCCACGAGCAGTACTTC; CDR3aa: CASSPGQARTHEQYF
abundance: few; d_gene: TRBD1; v_gene: TRBV7-9; j_gene: TRBJ1-1; CDR3nt: TGTGCCAGCAGCTCGACATGGGCAGGGGGCTGGGGGAACACTGAAGCTTTCTTT; CDR3aa: CASSSTWAGGWGNTEAFF
abundance: .; d_gene: TRBD1; v_gene: TRBV4-2; j_gene: TRBJ2-1; CDR3nt: TGTGCCAGCAGCCAAGAAGGACAGGGTACCTACAATGAGCAGTTCTTC; CDR3aa: CASSQEGQGTYNEQFF
abundance: .; d_gene: .; v_gene: TRBV7-8; j_gene: TRBJ1-5; CDR3nt: TGTGCCAGCAGCTTAGCGGGGGGAGGGTTCGGCAATCAGCCCCAGCATTTT; CDR3aa: CASSLAGGGFGNQPQHF
abundance: .; d_gene: TRBD2; v_gene: TRBV19; j_gene: TRBJ2-7; CDR3nt: TGTGCCAGTAGTATTGGTAGCGGGAACTACGAGCAGTACTTC; CDR3aa: CASSIGSGNYEQYF
abundance: .; d_gene: TRBD2; v_gene: TRBV5-4; j_gene: TRBJ2-3; CDR3nt: TGTGCCAGCAGCTTGGCCGGGACTAGCGGGAGGCAAGATACGCAGTATTTT; CDR3aa: CASSLAGTSGRQDTQYF
abundance: few; d_gene: .; v_gene: TRBV6-5; j_gene: TRBJ1-3; CDR3nt: TGTGCCACCCATCAATTCTCTGGAAACACCATATATTTT; CDR3aa: CATHQFSGNTIYF
abundance: .; d_gene: .; v_gene: TRBV19; j_gene: TRBJ1-4; CDR3nt: TGTGCCAGTACCCCGACAGCAACTAATGAAAAACTGTTTTTT; CDR3aa: CASTPTATNEKLFF
abundance: .; d_gene: TRBD1; v_gene: TRBV7-6; j_gene: TRBJ2-7; CDR3nt: TGTGCCAGCAGCCCCGGACAGGGTACCTCCTACGAGCAGTACTTC; CDR3aa: CASSPGQGTSYEQYF
abundance: .; d_gene: TRBD1; v_gene: TRBV10-2; j_gene: TRBJ1-2; CDR3nt: TGCGCCAGCAGTCGACAGGGTAACTATGGCTACACCTTC; CDR3aa: CASSRQGNYGYTF
abundance: .; d_gene: .; v_gene: TRBV6-6; j_gene: TRBJ2-7; CDR3nt: TGTGCCAGCAGTTATCAGGACAGACCCTACGAGCAGTACTTC; CDR3aa: CASSYQDRPYEQYF
abundance: .; d_gene: TRBD2; v_gene: TRBV4-1; j_gene: TRBJ2-2; CDR3nt: TGCGCCAGCAGCCAAGATCAGTACGGACTAGGCGCGAACACCGGGGAGCTGTTTTTT; CDR3aa: CASSQDQYGLGANTGELFF
abundance: .; d_gene: .; v_gene: TRBV30; j_gene: TRBJ1-6; CDR3nt: TGTGCCTGGAGGGTGACAGTGCTTAATTCACCCCTCCACTTT; CDR3aa: CAWRVTVLNSPLHF
abundance: .; d_gene: TRBD1; v_gene: TRBV9; j_gene: TRBJ1-2; CDR3nt: TGTGCCAGCAGCGCCCCTTCGACAGGGGAATATGGCTACACCTTC; CDR3aa: CASSAPSTGEYGYTF
abundance: .; d_gene: .; v_gene: TRBV6-5; j_gene: TRBJ1-6; CDR3nt: TGTGCCAGCAGTTACCTACCCAGGGAGGGAGGTTCACCCCTCCACTTT; CDR3aa: CASSYLPREGGSPLHF
abundance: .; d_gene: TRBD2; v_gene: TRBV4-2; j_gene: TRBJ2-3; CDR3nt: TGTGCCAGCAGCCCCTCTCCTAGCGGGAATTTGTTCAGCACAGATACGCAGTATTTT; CDR3aa: CASSPSPSGNLFSTDTQYF
abundance: .; d_gene: TRBD2; v_gene: TRBV10-1; j_gene: TRBJ2-7; CDR3nt: TGCGCCAGCAGTGAGTCGAGGGCCGGACTAGTCTTCCACGAGCAGTACTTC; CDR3aa: CASSESRAGLVFHEQYF
abundance: .; d_gene: TRBD1; v_gene: TRBV19; j_gene: TRBJ2-7; CDR3nt: TGTGCCAGTAGTCCAGAGGGGGCTGGACGGTACGAGCAGTACTTC; CDR3aa: CASSPEGAGRYEQYF
abundance: .; d_gene: .; v_gene: TRBV5-1; j_gene: TRBJ2-7; CDR3nt: TGCGCCAGCGGATCACAGGGCCGCGCGGGAGATGAGCAGTACTTC; CDR3aa: CASGSQGRAGDEQYF
abundance: .; d_gene: .; v_gene: TRBV6-6; j_gene: TRBJ1-1; CDR3nt: TGTGCCAGTCTAATGGGGGGAGGGGCCATGAACACTGAAGCTTTCTTT; CDR3aa: CASLMGGGAMNTEAFF
abundance: .; d_gene: TRBD1; v_gene: TRBV7-9; j_gene: TRBJ1-1; CDR3nt: TGTGCCAGCAGGCCGGGAAGCGAGTGGGACAGGGGAAAGAACACTGAAGCTTTCTTT; CDR3aa: CASRPGSEWDRGKNTEAFF
abundance: .; d_gene: TRBD1; v_gene: TRBV28; j_gene: TRBJ2-6; CDR3nt: TGTGCCAGCAGTTACCCCTCCGACAGGGTCTCTGGGGCCAACGTCCTGACTTTC; CDR3aa: CASSYPSDRVSGANVLTF
abundance: .; d_gene: TRBD1; v_gene: TRBV28; j_gene: TRBJ1-2; CDR3nt: TGTGCCAGCAGTTCCCAACAGGGGGCGCGAGGGTATGGCTACACCTTC; CDR3aa: CASSSQQGARGYGYTF
abundance: .; d_gene: TRBD1; v_gene: TRBV27; j_gene: TRBJ1-2; CDR3nt: TGTGCCAGCGGCCCAGCAGGGGGAAGGGACATACCTGGCTACACCTTC; CDR3aa: CASGPAGGRDIPGYTF
abundance: .; d_gene: TRBD1; v_gene: TRBV9; j_gene: TRBJ1-2; CDR3nt: TGTGCCAGCAGCGTAGAATCAGGGGGCGCCTATGGCTACACCTTC; CDR3aa: CASSVESGGAYGYTF
abundance: .; d_gene: TRBD1; v_gene: TRBV6-5; j_gene: TRBJ1-4; CDR3nt: TGTGCCAGCAGTTACTCGCAGGGGGTTGCTAATGAAAAACTGTTTTTT; CDR3aa: CASSYSQGVANEKLFF
abundance: .; d_gene: TRBD2; v_gene: TRBV6-6; j_gene: TRBJ2-1; CDR3nt: TGTGCCAGCAGTTCCAGCGGGACCTCCTACAATGAGCAGTTCTTC; CDR3aa: CASSSSGTSYNEQFF
abundance: .; d_gene: TRBD2; v_gene: TRBV27; j_gene: TRBJ2-7; CDR3nt: TGTGCCAGCACCGGCGGGGGGTCCTACGAGCAGTACTTC; CDR3aa: CASTGGGSYEQYF
abundance: .; d_gene: .; v_gene: TRBV11-2; j_gene: TRBJ1-3; CDR3nt: TGTGCCAGCACCCATAAGGGTAGCGGTGACACCATATATTTT; CDR3aa: CASTHKGSGDTIYF
abundance: .; d_gene: .; v_gene: TRBV4-2; j_gene: TRBJ2-1; CDR3nt: TGTGCCAGCAGCCAAGTTCTTACCGGTGAGCAGTTCTTC; CDR3aa: CASSQVLTGEQFF
abundance: .; d_gene: .; v_gene: TRBV27; j_gene: TRBJ2-6; CDR3nt: TGTGCCAGCAGTCCCCACGGCTCTGGGGCCAACGTCCTGACTTTC; CDR3aa: CASSPHGSGANVLTF
abundance: .; d_gene: .; v_gene: TRBV2; j_gene: TRBJ2-1; CDR3nt: TGTGCCAGCAACGGTCGGCGCCGGGACAATGAGCAGTTCTTC; CDR3aa: CASNGRRRDNEQFF
abundance: .; d_gene: .; v_gene: TRBV5-1; j_gene: TRBJ2-1; CDR3nt: TGCGCCAGCAGAAAAGACCAGGGGTTCAATGAGCAGTTCTTC; CDR3aa: CASRKDQGFNEQFF
abundance: .; d_gene: .; v_gene: TRBV28; j_gene: TRBJ1-5; CDR3nt: TGTGCCAGCACCCTAGTCAATCAGCCCCAGCATTTT; CDR3aa: CASTLVNQPQHF